A selection of T cell receptor beta chains follows, all from one sample in a study of shared clonotypes between healthy human individuals. This table comes from immunoSEQ multiplex PCR, and its TCRdb copy is limited to in-frame clones, with some not included. The repertoire holds about 490,000 clones, with roughly four fifths as singletons. The source material was PBMCs. The receptors were gathered from a woman between 35 and 50 years old in good health. Some clones in this sample may be carry-over from other donors' samples. Both conserved end residues are part of each CDR3. A D gene is named only where the DNA matches it firmly. Only part of the rows carry a size: once, few, many, or a class if the clone is expanded.

d_gene	len	v_gene	abundance	j_gene	CDR3aa	CDR3nt
-	14	TRBV28	-	TRBJ2-6	CASSLMGGANVLTF	TGTGCCAGCAGTTTGATGGGCGGGGCCAACGTCCTGACTTTC
-	12	TRBV28	-	TRBJ1-3	CASRRTGNTIYF	TGTGCCAGCAGACGGACAGGAAACACCATATATTTT
-	14	TRBV19	many	TRBJ1-1	CASSIGGQNTEAFF	TGTGCCAGTAGTATAGGCGGACAGAACACTGAAGCTTTCTTT
-	13	TRBV30	-	TRBJ1-1	CAWSVKGNTEAFF	TGTGCCTGGAGTGTAAAGGGAAACACTGAAGCTTTCTTT
-	15	TRBV2	once	TRBJ2-1	CASSAEDSSYNEQFF	TGTGCCAGCAGCGCGGAAGACTCCTCCTACAATGAGCAGTTCTTC
-	13	TRBV15	-	TRBJ2-1	CATSRAYSNEQFF	TGTGCCACCAGCAGAGCTTACAGCAATGAGCAGTTCTTC
-	14	TRBV5-1	-	TRBJ2-7	CASSLFGSGYEQYF	TGCGCCAGCAGCTTGTTCGGGAGCGGCTACGAGCAGTACTTC
TRBD2	15	TRBV7-2	-	TRBJ2-3	CASSKGLAGTDTQYF	TGTGCCAGCAGCAAGGGACTAGCGGGCACAGATACGCAGTATTTT
-	15	TRBV21-1	few	TRBJ1-2	CASSKRARETYGYTF	TGTGCCAGCAGCAAACGCGCCAGGGAGACCTATGGCTACACCTTC
TRBD2	16	TRBV27	-	TRBJ2-7	CANPTSGDRVKYEQYF	TGTGCCAACCCGACTAGCGGGGATAGGGTGAAATACGAGCAGTACTTC
-	17	TRBV4-1	-	TRBJ1-4	CASSQDPLTGVGEKLFF	TGCGCCAGCAGCCAAGATCCATTGACCGGGGTCGGTGAAAAACTGTTTTTT
-	16	TRBV18	-	TRBJ2-5	CASSHINNNRDTAQYF	TGTGCCAGCTCCCATATAAATAATAACCGGGACACCGCTCAGTACTTC
TRBD2	17	TRBV9	-	TRBJ2-6	CASSALAGASGANVLTF	TGTGCCAGCAGCGCACTAGCGGGGGCCTCTGGGGCCAACGTCCTGACTTTC
TRBD1	16	TRBV15	-	TRBJ2-1	CATSRRGQGAPNEQFF	TGTGCCACCAGCAGGAGAGGACAGGGGGCCCCCAATGAGCAGTTCTTC
TRBD1	16	TRBV7-3	-	TRBJ2-2	CASSLRTGLVTGELFF	TGTGCCAGCAGCTTAAGGACAGGGCTAGTAACCGGGGAGCTGTTTTTT
-	16	TRBV5-1	-	TRBJ1-6	CASSWGNGAYNSPLHF	TGCGCCAGCAGCTGGGGGAACGGGGCCTATAATTCACCCCTCCACTTT
-	15	TRBV18	-	TRBJ2-7	CASSPSRSSSYEQYF	TGTGCCAGCTCACCATCCCGCTCGAGCTCCTACGAGCAGTACTTC
-	14	TRBV15	-	TRBJ1-3	CATSGGVSGNTIYF	TGTGCCACCAGCGGCGGGGTCTCTGGAAACACCATATATTTT
-	12	TRBV25-1	-	TRBJ2-1	CASGTGQTAQFF	TGTGCCAGCGGAACTGGGCAGACTGCGCAGTTCTTC
-	15	TRBV7-2	-	TRBJ2-1	CASSLEKGKRNEQFF	TGTGCCAGCAGCTTAGAAAAGGGTAAGCGAAATGAGCAGTTCTTC
TRBD2	15	TRBV15	-	TRBJ2-1	CATHPAGGVNNEQFF	TGTGCCACCCATCCGGCGGGAGGAGTGAACAATGAGCAGTTCTTC
-	12	TRBV28	few	TRBJ1-5	CASNQANQPQHF	TGTGCCAGCAACCAGGCGAATCAGCCCCAGCATTTT
-	14	TRBV11-2	-	TRBJ2-3	CASSLDLRTDTQYF	TGTGCCAGCAGCTTAGATCTGCGCACAGATACGCAGTATTTT
TRBD1	13	TRBV29-1	-	TRBJ1-1	CSVGQGASTGAFF	TGCAGCGTGGGTCAGGGGGCTAGTACTGGAGCTTTCTTT
-	14	TRBV4-1	-	TRBJ2-2	CASSQDIREGELFF	TGCGCCAGCAGCCAAGATATCCGAGAAGGGGAGCTGTTTTTT
-	13	TRBV30	once	TRBJ2-7	CAWRRTLSYEQYF	TGTGCCTGGAGGAGAACACTCTCCTACGAGCAGTACTTC
TRBD2	12	TRBV19	once	TRBJ2-5	CASSSGGETQYF	TGTGCCAGTAGTAGCGGGGGGGAGACCCAGTACTTC
TRBD1	17	TRBV30	few	TRBJ1-5	CAWTTGTGGNPNQPQHF	TGTGCCTGGACAACCGGGACAGGGGGAAACCCCAATCAGCCCCAGCATTTT
TRBD2	19	TRBV7-3	-	TRBJ2-3	CASSLNPGLAGAGTDTQYF	TGTGCCAGCAGCTTAAACCCCGGACTAGCCGGAGCGGGCACAGATACGCAGTATTTT
TRBD2	13	TRBV9	-	TRBJ2-1	CASSVGLREAAIF	TGTGCCAGCAGCGTCGGTTTGCGGGAGGCCGCAATCTTC
-	15	TRBV6-1	few	TRBJ1-1	CASSQSQGIYTEAFF	TGTGCCAGCAGTCAATCCCAGGGGATATACACTGAAGCTTTCTTT
-	14	TRBV11-2	-	TRBJ1-4	CASSSRQSNEKLFF	TGTGCCAGCAGCAGTCGACAGAGCAATGAAAAACTGTTTTTT
-	15	TRBV4-1	-	TRBJ2-1	CASSQFRGSYNEQFF	TGCGCCAGCAGCCAATTCAGGGGCTCCTACAATGAGCAGTTCTTC
-	15	TRBV18	-	TRBJ2-7	CASSPPEGFGYEQYF	TGTGCCAGCTCACCACCAGAAGGGTTCGGTTACGAGCAGTACTTC
-	15	TRBV18	-	TRBJ2-2	CASSGGQRNTGELFF	TGTGCCAGCTCCGGCGGGCAAAGAAACACCGGGGAGCTGTTTTTT
TRBD1	15	TRBV6-4	-	TRBJ2-3	CASTPGTGETDTQYF	TGTGCCAGCACCCCAGGGACAGGGGAAACAGATACGCAGTATTTT
TRBD2	15	TRBV2	many	TRBJ2-7	CASSERWLAVYEQYF	TGTGCCAGCAGTGAAAGGTGGCTAGCGGTGTACGAGCAGTACTTC
-	14	TRBV19	-	TRBJ2-5	CASSVDITQETQYF	TGTGCCAGTAGTGTGGACATAACTCAAGAGACCCAGTACTTC
-	14	TRBV25-1	few	TRBJ2-7	CASSDSAGGYEQYF	TGTGCCAGCAGTGACTCCGCAGGGGGGTACGAGCAGTACTTC
TRBD2	18	TRBV25-1	-	TRBJ2-1	CASSESHPTSGTYNEQFF	TGTGCCAGCAGTGAATCTCACCCGACTAGCGGTACCTACAATGAGCAGTTCTTC
TRBD2	16	TRBV7-3	-	TRBJ2-7	CASSPSAGLASYEQYF	TGTGCCAGCAGCCCCTCAGCGGGACTAGCGAGCTACGAGCAGTACTTC
-	12	TRBV5-1	-	TRBJ2-7	CASSRSGNEQYF	TGCGCCAGCAGCCGGAGCGGCAACGAGCAGTACTTC
-	17	TRBV19	-	TRBJ1-5	CASSIGRLRNSNQPQHF	TGTGCCAGTAGTATTGGGCGGTTGAGAAATAGCAATCAGCCCCAGCATTTT
TRBD2	13	TRBV2	-	TRBJ2-5	CASSDGGGETQYF	TGTGCCAGCAGTGACGGGGGGGGAGAGACCCAGTACTTC
-	16	TRBV16	-	TRBJ2-1	CASSPPGPSTYNEQFF	TGTGCCAGCAGCCCCCCGGGCCCAAGTACCTACAATGAGCAGTTCTTC
TRBD2	18	TRBV15	-	TRBJ2-7	CATSRDGPGPGRPYEQYF	TGTGCCACCAGCAGAGATGGTCCAGGTCCCGGGAGGCCCTACGAGCAGTACTTC
-	15	TRBV28	-	TRBJ1-4	CASSLVTAPNEKLFF	TGTGCCAGCAGTTTAGTGACAGCCCCAAATGAAAAACTGTTTTTT
-	13	TRBV28	once	TRBJ2-1	CASKASSYNEQFF	TGTGCCAGCAAGGCGAGCTCCTACAATGAGCAGTTCTTC